Presented here are 25 T cell receptor beta chains from one specimen sequenced in a study of shared clonotypes between healthy human individuals. Sequencing used immunoSEQ multiplex PCR; TCRdb keeps in-frame clones, though not all of them. This table has roughly 1,000,000 clones, around three quarters appearing once. Sequencing input: memory CD4+ T cells from PBMCs. The subset denotes: CD45RA-negative fraction. The source of these receptors is a man younger than 35 in good health. Some clones in this sample may be carry-over from other donors' samples.

This clone was recorded many times. The chain has TRBV25-1 and TRBJ2-5; 10 bases line up with TRBD2. The trim removed 6 bases at V and 5 bases at J, leaving 9 bases unmatched. Germline V CDR1 and CDR2: MGHDK, SYGVNS. The CDR3 length is 15 residues. This chain's CDR3 is CASRQREGSGETQYF. CDR3 DNA sequence: TGTGCCAGCAGACAGCGGGAGGGTAGTGGGGAGACCCAGTACTTC.

This chain's CDR3 is CAASSLAIDYTF. The CDR3 DNA follows: TGTGCCGCCAGTTCTTTGGCGATTGACTACACCTTC. The V gene is TRBV28, the J gene TRBJ1-2; D not resolved. The V end lost 11 bases, the J end lost 10 bases, and 20 bases lay between the germline ends. The CDR3 runs to 12 residues. Looked up from germline, CDR1 is MDHEN and CDR2 is SYDVKM.

Comment on this clone: With a much larger clone just one base away, this may be a read error. This specimen includes other DNA sequences encoding the same CDR3. The chain combines TRBV6-1 with TRBJ1-3; a possible D gene is TRBD1 (5 bases). This CDR3 has 16 amino acids. Germline-derived CDR1 and CDR2 are MNHNS and SASEGT. Deletions cut 2 bases from V and 0 bases from J, with 11 bases between. CDR3 amino acids: CASSERGELSGNTIYF. CDR3 DNA sequence: TGTGCCAGCAGTGAAAGGGGTGAACTCTCTGGAAACACCATATATTTT.

V and J are TRBV6-5 and TRBJ2-2; D not resolved. There are 12 residues in the CDR3. Germline lookup yields CDR1 MNHEY and CDR2 SVGAGI. Trimming took off 8 bases at V and 8 bases at J, with 12 bases between the two ends. CDR3 sequence: CASGLRRGELFF. CDR3 nucleotides: TGTGCCAGCGGCCTGAGAAGGGGGGAGCTGTTTTTT.

Details on this clone: A read error may be the cause here, since a much bigger clone is one base away. The missing conserved phenylalanine or tryptophan at the end of this CDR3 makes a read error likely. J is TRBJ1-2 and V is TRBV4-3; D is ambiguous. With 1 base removed from V and 6 bases from J, the gap between germline ends came to 12 bases. This CDR3 is built from 14 residues. Germline-derived CDR1 and CDR2 are LGHNA and YSLEER. The CDR3 nucleotides are TGCGCCAGCAGCCAAGGGGTCGGGCCCAATGGCTACACCCTC. It yields the protein CASSQGVGPNGYTL.

About this clone itself: Other nucleotide sequences from this sample produce the same CDR3. The rearrangement joins TRBV20-1 to TRBJ2-7; D could derive from TRBD1 or TRBD2 (5 bases each). CDR1 is DFQATT and CDR2 is SNEGSKA in the germline V gene (reference sequence). Trimming stripped 5 bases from V and 5 bases from J, with 10 bases between. CDR3 length equals 11 residues. This chain's CDR3 is CSARGRNEQYF. For the CDR3, the DNA is TGCAGTGCTCGGGGACGGAACGAGCAGTACTTC.

This clone was counted between two and nine times. V usage is TRBV2 and J usage is TRBJ1-4, with D hard to call. Trimming pared 2 bases from V and 8 bases from J, leaving 9 bases between. The CDR3 loop spans 13 amino acids. Per germline, CDR1 SNHLY and CDR2 FYNNEI. The CDR3 protein is CASSEFGMEKLFF. The CDR3 region has the DNA TGTGCCAGCAGTGAATTCGGGATGGAAAAACTGTTTTTT.

V gene TRBV7-2 combines with J gene TRBJ2-7; 7 bases align to TRBD1. CDR3 length equals 14 residues. V trimming: 5 bases; J trimming: 5 bases; junction bases outside the gene matches: 9. Germline V gives CDR1 SGHTA, CDR2 FQGNSA. The CDR3 nucleotides read TGTGCCAGCAGCCTAAGAGGGACAGTTAACGAGCAGTACTTC. Encoded protein: CASSLRGTVNEQYF.

This clone was detected once. The V call is TRBV29-1, the J call TRBJ2-1; 7 positions agree with TRBD2. Germline CDR1 and CDR2: SQVTM and ANQGSEA. The junction had 7 bases not matched to a gene; V was cut back by 5 bases and J by 9 bases. CDR3 size: 12 residues. CDR3 sequence reads: CSVLGLMPEQFF. The CDR3, as DNA: TGCAGCGTTTTGGGACTAATGCCTGAGCAGTTCTTC.

The chain is built from TRBV11-3 and TRBJ2-7; D is perhaps TRBD1 (7 bases). In germline, CDR1 is SGHNT, CDR2 YENEEA. This CDR3 is 15 amino acids long. Trimming stripped 0 bases from V and 4 bases from J, with 13 bases between. For the CDR3, the DNA is TGTGCCAGCAGCTTAGACAGCAGGGGGGAGTACGAGCAGTACTTC. Protein sequence: CASSLDSRGEYEQYF.

This chain links TRBV9 with TRBJ2-5; D not resolved. The CDR3 runs 15 residues. Germline loops: CDR1 SGDLS, CDR2 YYNGEE. V was shortened by 0 bases and J by 4 bases, with 13 bases between the two germline ends. CDR3 in DNA: TGTGCCAGCAGCGTAGGCAGCTCGAGGACAGAGACCCAGTACTTC. It codes for CASSVGSSRTETQYF.

The gene calls are TRBV5-1 and TRBJ2-7, with 8 bases aligning to TRBD2. This CDR3 spans 16 amino acids. Germline CDR1 is SGHRS and CDR2 is YFSETQ. V lost 3 bases to trimming and J lost 1 base; unmatched junction nucleotides: 9. CDR3 DNA: TGCGCCAGCAGCTCTAGGCCGGGAGGGAGTTCCTACGAGCAGTACTTC. This sequence encodes CASSSRPGGSSYEQYF.

This clone has more than one count but fewer than ten. The V call is TRBV7-3, the J call TRBJ2-6; 7 nucleotides agree with TRBD1. Germline CDR1 SGHTA, CDR2 FQGTGA. The CDR3 consists of 17 residues. The junction had 7 bases not matched to a gene; V was cut back by 4 bases and J by 1 base. For the CDR3, the DNA is TGTGCCAGCAGCTCAAGGGGGCCGGTATCTGGGGCCAACGTCCTGACTTTC. It is translated as CASSSRGPVSGANVLTF. Combining the CDR3 with reference TRBV7-3 and TRBJ2-6 gives the whole variable domain GAGVSQTPSNKVTEKGKYVELRCDPISGHTALYWYRQSLGQGPEFLIYFQGTGAADDSGLPNDRFFAVRPEGSVSTLKIQRTERGDSAVYLCASSSRGPVSGANVLTFGAGSRLTVL.

This chain links TRBV28 with TRBJ2-3; D remains ambiguous. Trimming removed 3 bases from V and 4 bases from J, with 11 bases in between. From germline, CDR1 is MDHEN and CDR2 SYDVKM. The CDR3 contains 14 residues. The CDR3 region is CASSLSENADTQYF. The CDR3 coding sequence is TGTGCCAGCAGTTTGTCCGAGAACGCAGATACGCAGTATTTT.

The CDR3 DNA follows: TGTGCCAGCAGCTCTAACCAGGGCAGGAACACTGAAGCTTTCTTT. This codes for CASSSNQGRNTEAFF. The chain recombines TRBV7-2 with TRBJ1-1; the D gene is possibly TRBD1 (5 bases). V was shortened by 4 bases and J by 1 base, with 13 bases between the two germline ends. The length of the CDR3 is 15 residues. Germline CDR1 and CDR2: SGHTA and FQGNSA.

The chain is built from TRBV2 and TRBJ2-1, with a tentative D call TRBD2 (6 bases). Trimming left V 6 bases short and J 4 bases short, with 10 bases between. Per the germline V gene, CDR1 is SNHLY and CDR2 is FYNNEI. The CDR3 contains 13 residues. The CDR3 DNA follows: TGTGCCAGCAGGGGGGGACTTTACAATGAGCAGTTCTTC. Translating it yields CASRGGLYNEQFF.

A word on this clone: The same CDR3 is also encoded by other DNA sequences in this sample. The CDR3 here is CASSLSDSNQPQHF. The CDR3 nucleotides are TGTGCCAGCAGCTTGTCAGACAGCAATCAGCCCCAGCATTTT. V and J are TRBV11-2 and TRBJ1-5; D is unresolved. Trimming shortened V by 3 bases and J by 1 base, and 7 bases separated the two germline ends. The CDR3 consists of 14 residues. CDR1 is SGHAT and CDR2 is FQNNGV in the germline V gene. The full variable domain, with the rest looked up from reference TRBV11-2 and TRBJ1-5, is EAGVAQSPRYKIIEKRQSVAFWCNPISGHATLYWYQQILGQGPKLLIQFQNNGVVDDSQLPKDRFSAERLKGVDSTLKIQPAKLEDSAVYLCASSLSDSNQPQHFGDGTRLSIL.

In DNA, the CDR3 is TGTGCCAGCAGCTCCACTAGCGGGAGGTTGTGGGACGAGCAGTTCTTC. This translates into CASSSTSGRLWDEQFF. V is TRBV7-8 and J is TRBJ2-1, with TRBD2 matching 12 bases. The trim removed 4 bases at V and 10 bases at J, leaving 11 bases unmatched. Germline V gene data show CDR1 as SGHVS and CDR2 as FQNEAQ. The CDR3 spans 16 residues.

The CDR3 loop is CASRAAGGPTDTQYF. The CDR3, as DNA: TGTGCCAGCAGGGCAGCGGGAGGACCTACAGATACGCAGTATTTT. This chain uses TRBV28 with TRBJ2-3; 9 nucleotides align to TRBD2. CDR3 size: 15 residues. Germline loops: CDR1 MDHEN, CDR2 SYDVKM. V trimming: 6 bases; J trimming: 3 bases; junction bases outside the gene matches: 7.

The chain has TRBV4-1 and TRBJ1-2, with TRBD1 as a possible D gene (6 bases). Germline V gene data show CDR1 as MGHRA and CDR2 as YSYEKL. The CDR3 length is 13 residues. Trimming cost V 2 bases and J 7 bases, with 11 bases left between them. The CDR3: CASSQQGTGGYTF. CDR3 nucleotides: TGCGCCAGCAGCCAACAGGGGACGGGTGGCTACACCTTC.

The rearrangement links TRBV7-2 to TRBJ1-1, with a possible D match to TRBD1 (5 bases). This CDR3 region has 13 residues. The V end was cut by 5 bases, the J end by 1 base, with 8 bases between. CDR1 and CDR2 from the germline V gene are SGHTA and FQGNSA. The DNA of the CDR3 is TGTGCCAGCAGCCTGGACAAGAACACTGAAGCTTTCTTT. Its protein product is CASSLDKNTEAFF.

The rearrangement joins TRBV18 to TRBJ2-3; D is perhaps TRBD1 (6 bases). Germline V gene data show CDR1 as KGHSH and CDR2 as LQKENI. Trimming shortened V by 3 bases and J by 6 bases, and 13 bases separated the two germline ends. CDR3 size: 14 residues. The CDR3, as DNA: TGTGCCAGCTCACCTTCGGGACATCTCGATACGCAGTATTTT. Its protein is CASSPSGHLDTQYF.

The chain recombines TRBV30 with TRBJ2-2; D is unclear. CDR1 is GTSNPN, CDR2 SVGIG, per germline (reference sequence). V was shortened by 2 bases and J by 3 bases, with 4 bases between the two germline ends. The CDR3 runs to 12 residues. As DNA, the CDR3 is TGTGCCTGGAGTTCCCACACCGGGGAGCTGTTTTTT. Its translation: CAWSSHTGELFF.

CDR3 residues: CASSTRPGTADEQYF. The CDR3 DNA reads as TGTGCCAGTAGTACCCGACCCGGGACAGCAGACGAGCAGTACTTC. The chain carries TRBV19 and TRBJ2-7; 7 positions match TRBD1. Per the germline V gene, CDR1 is LNHDA and CDR2 is SQIVND (reference sequence). V was clipped by 4 bases and J by 5 bases; unmatched bases: 11. There are 15 residues in the CDR3.

The CDR3 region has the DNA TGTGCCAGCAGTGTGTATGGCTCCACTGAAGCTTTCTTT. Its protein is CASSVYGSTEAFF. This rearrangement joins TRBV2 to TRBJ1-1; D not resolved. This CDR3 is 13 amino acids long. The germline V and J ends were trimmed by 4 bases and 4 bases, with 10 bases remaining between them. Germline CDR1 and CDR2: SNHLY and FYNNEI.